These 18 T cell receptor beta chains share one sample of origin, sequenced in a study of spatial heterogeneity in lung cancer. In TCRdb, the 5' RACE reads were re-called with MiXCR into one record per CDR3 protein. The sample has approximately 52,000 distinct CDR3 sequences; approximately 5% are singletons. Time point denoted: sample taken at primary tumor resection. Tumor, nontumor lung or frozen PBMC supplied whole RNA, sequenced without sorting. Source: PBMCs, taken at surgery. These receptors all come from a male donor with early-stage non-small cell lung cancer.

This clonotype was seen many times. The chain couples TRBV7-6 to TRBJ1-2; 8 nucleotides agree with TRBD1. The V gene end was trimmed by 5 bases and the J gene end by 8 bases; junction bases not matched to a gene: 4. Germline assignment: CDR1 SGHVS and CDR2 FNYEAQ. The CDR3 runs to 12 residues. This chain's CDR3 is CASSPGGAGYTF. The CDR3 DNA reads TGTGCCAGCAGCCCAGGGGGCGCAGGCTACACCTTC.

This CDR3 reads CASSSDSGANVLTF. The CDR3 nucleotides are TGTGCCAGCAGTAGTGACTCTGGGGCCAACGTCCTGACTTTC. The rearrangement links TRBV6-4 to TRBJ2-6, with D hard to call. The germline V and J ends were trimmed by 5 bases and 0 bases, with 5 bases remaining between them. Per germline, CDR1 MRHNA and CDR2 SNTAGT. This CDR3 region has 14 residues.

To note about this clonotype: At one end, the junction sequence differs from germline, possibly due to a read error. The CDR3 DNA follows: TGCAGTACTAGATCGAGCGGGAGGGCCGACACCGGGGAGCTGTTTTTT. It specifies CSTRSSGRADTGELFF. This sequence joins TRBV20-1 and TRBJ2-2, with 10 bases identical to TRBD2. CDR3 length equals 16 residues. Germline V gene lookup returns CDR1 DFQATT and CDR2 SNEGSKA (reference sequence).

This clonotype came up many times. In DNA form, the CDR3 reads TGTGCCAGCAGTAGGGACAGGTTCACAGATACGCAGTATTTT. Translating gives CASSRDRFTDTQYF. This chain uses TRBV27 with TRBJ2-3; 8 bases are shared with TRBD1. Germline V lookup: CDR1 MNHEY, CDR2 SMNVEV (reference sequence). The V segment lost 5 bases and the J segment 2 bases; nucleotides outside the gene matches: 3. The length of the CDR3 is 14 residues.

This clonotype was seen at least ten times. The J gene is TRBJ2-2, the V gene TRBV28; 8 nucleotides agree with TRBD2. The CDR3 is made up of 17 amino acids. The J segment lost 10 bases and the V segment lost 5 bases, leaving 18 bases of the junction unmatched. Germline V CDR1 and CDR2: MDHEN, SYDVKM. The CDR3 DNA reads as TGTGCCAGCAGTCCACTCGGGACTAGAGCTCTGAGTGAGGAGCTGTTTTTT. Amino acid sequence: CASSPLGTRALSEELFF.

This clonotype was seen at least ten times. V gene TRBV3-1 combines with J gene TRBJ2-2; a weak D match, TRBD1 (6 bases). Looked up from germline, CDR1 is LGHDT and CDR2 is YNNKEL (reference sequence). The CDR3 runs 16 residues. V lost 6 bases and J 0 bases, leaving 14 bases between the germline ends. Here the CDR3 DNA reads TGTGCCAGCAGTTCTCCGGACAGACCGAACACCGGGGAGCTGTTTTTT. It yields the protein CASSSPDRPNTGELFF.

This clonotype was seen at least ten times. The J gene is TRBJ2-5, the V gene TRBV20-1, with a weak D call TRBD2 (6 bases). V lost 3 bases and J 6 bases, leaving 14 bases between the germline ends. Germline values: CDR1 DFQATT, CDR2 SNEGSKA (reference sequence). The CDR3 covers 13 residues. In nucleotides, the CDR3 is TGCAGTGCTAGGGAGGGGTGGGGTCAGACCCAGTACTTC. It specifies CSAREGWGQTQYF.

This clonotype has a count of ten or more. The V and J genes are TRBV29-1 and TRBJ2-5; 9 positions agree with TRBD1. The CDR3 totals 16 residues. V was clipped by 4 bases and J by 0 bases; unmatched bases: 9. The V gene's germline CDR1 is SQVTM and CDR2 ANQGSEA. The CDR3 reads CSVATLTGGDQETQYF. The CDR3 nucleotides read TGCAGCGTTGCTACACTGACAGGGGGGGACCAAGAGACCCAGTACTTC.

This clonotype came up many times. This chain connects TRBV29-1 to TRBJ2-1; perhaps TRBD1 as D (7 bases). V was clipped by 0 bases and J by 0 bases, with 9 bases between them. The CDR3 runs 15 residues. Germline CDR1 is SQVTM and CDR2 is ANQGSEA. CDR3: CSVEEQGGSYNEQFF. The DNA of the CDR3 is TGCAGCGTTGAAGAGCAGGGGGGCTCCTACAATGAGCAGTTCTTC.

This clonotype was observed a handful of times. This chain links TRBV6-5 with TRBJ2-3; D call uncertain. The CDR3 is 14 residues long. Germline CDR1 is MNHEY and CDR2 is SVGAGI. Trimming left V 0 bases short and J 4 bases short, with 8 bases between. The CDR3 region has the DNA TGTGCCAGCAGTTACTCGACAATTGCAGATACGCAGTATTTT. Amino acid sequence: CASSYSTIADTQYF.

This clonotype has a count of ten or more. The V and J genes are TRBV11-2 and TRBJ2-7; a weak D match, TRBD1 (5 bases). This CDR3 is built from 14 residues. V lost 1 base and J 3 bases, leaving 10 bases between the germline ends. The germline gives CDR1 SGHAT, CDR2 FQNNGV. Written as DNA, the CDR3 is TGTGCCAGCAGCTTAGGACAGACCTTCTACGAGCAGTACTTC. Translation: CASSLGQTFYEQYF.

This clonotype is medium-sized within its sample. The gene calls are TRBV15 and TRBJ2-1; D gene ambiguous. The V end lost 3 bases, the J end lost 5 bases, and 14 bases lay between the germline ends. CDR3 size: 15 residues. CDR1 is LNHNV and CDR2 is YYDKDF in the germline V gene (reference sequence). CDR3 bases: TGTGCCACCAGCAGGGACCCTAACCCCCACAATGAGCAGTTCTTC. As protein: CATSRDPNPHNEQFF.

This clonotype was seen ten or more times. V usage is TRBV6-2 or TRBV6-3 and J usage is TRBJ2-1; 12 bases agree with TRBD2. The length of the CDR3 is 17 residues. Losses at the gene ends were 8 bases for V and 9 bases for J; bases not matched to a gene: 17. Germline V lookup: CDR1 MNHEY, CDR2 SVGEGT. CDR3 loop: CASGFLAGGPRTGEQFF. CDR3 DNA sequence: TGTGCCAGCGGGTTTCTAGCGGGAGGGCCCCGTACGGGTGAGCAGTTCTTC.

In its sample, this clonotype was seen a few times. The CDR3 sequence is CASTRGSSYNEQFF. The CDR3 DNA sequence: TGTGCCAGCACGCGGGGGAGCTCCTACAATGAGCAGTTCTTC. The rearrangement joins TRBV6-1 to TRBJ2-1; 7 nucleotides line up with TRBD2. The trim removed 7 bases at V and 0 bases at J, leaving 3 bases unmatched. This CDR3 region has 14 residues. Germline V gene lookup returns CDR1 MNHNS and CDR2 SASEGT.

At least ten counts were recorded for this clonotype. V is TRBV30 and J is TRBJ1-1, with 12 positions matching TRBD1. Germline CDR1 and CDR2: GTSNPN and SVGIG (reference sequence). The CDR3 loop spans 14 amino acids. Trimming took 4 bases from V and 7 from J; bases not matched to a gene: 7. The CDR3 is CAWNPGQGASEAFF. CDR3 DNA: TGTGCCTGGAATCCGGGACAGGGGGCGAGTGAAGCTTTCTTT. The whole variable domain, filled in from reference TRBV30 and TRBJ1-1, reads SQTIHQWPATLVQPVGSPLSLECTVEGTSNPNLYWYRQAAGRGLQLLFYSVGIGQISSEVPQNLSASRPQDRQFILSSKKLLLSDSGFYLCAWNPGQGASEAFFGQGTRLTVV.

The rearrangement uses TRBV5-1 and TRBJ2-7; no reliable D call. Germline V lookup: CDR1 SGHRS, CDR2 YFSETQ. Trimming stripped 1 base from V and 3 bases from J, with 11 bases between. This CDR3 comprises 14 residues. This CDR3 reads CASSLSAAGYEQYF. DNA of the CDR3: TGCGCCAGCAGCTTGTCTGCCGCCGGCTACGAGCAGTACTTC.

This clonotype was seen ten or more times. The chain combines TRBV20-1 with TRBJ2-6; D unresolved. The CDR3 covers 14 residues. The germline V gene has CDR1 DFQATT and CDR2 SNEGSKA (reference sequence). V was shortened by 1 base and J by 0 bases, with 4 bases between the two germline ends. The DNA for the CDR3 is TGCAGTGCTAGAGCCGGCTCTGGGGCCAACGTCCTGACTTTC. As protein: CSARAGSGANVLTF.

The rearrangement links TRBV7-6 to TRBJ2-3, with 9 bases matching TRBD1. The CDR3 is 17 residues long. The germline V gene encodes CDR1 SGHVS and CDR2 FNYEAQ. V gave up 0 bases and J gave up 3 bases; unmatched junction bases: 7. The CDR3 DNA reads TGTGCCAGCAGCTTAGCAGGGACAGGGCTGGGTACAGATACGCAGTATTTT. It translates to CASSLAGTGLGTDTQYF.